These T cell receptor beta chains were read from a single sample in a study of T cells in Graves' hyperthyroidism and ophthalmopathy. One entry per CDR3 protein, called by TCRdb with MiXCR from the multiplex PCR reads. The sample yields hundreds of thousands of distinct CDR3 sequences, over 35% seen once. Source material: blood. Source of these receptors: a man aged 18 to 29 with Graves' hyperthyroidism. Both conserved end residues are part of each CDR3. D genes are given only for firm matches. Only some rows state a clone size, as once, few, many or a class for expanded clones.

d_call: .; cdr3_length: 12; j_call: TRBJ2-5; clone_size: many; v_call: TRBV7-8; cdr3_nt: TGTGCCAGCAGCTTCAGCGTCGGGGGCCAGTACTTC; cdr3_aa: CASSFSVGGQYF
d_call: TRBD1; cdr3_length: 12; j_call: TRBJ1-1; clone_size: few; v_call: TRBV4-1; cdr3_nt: TGCGCCAGCAGCCAGGGACAGTCTGAAGCTTTCTTT; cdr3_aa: CASSQGQSEAFF
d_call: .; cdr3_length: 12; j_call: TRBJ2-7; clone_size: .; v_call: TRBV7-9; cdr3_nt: TGTGCCAGCAGCCAAGCGATGTACGAGCAGTACTTC; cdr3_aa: CASSQAMYEQYF
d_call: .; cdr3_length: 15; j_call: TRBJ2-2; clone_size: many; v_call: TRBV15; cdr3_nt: TGTGCCACCAGCCGAACAGGGACGAACGGCGGGGAGCTGTTTTTT; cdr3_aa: CATSRTGTNGGELFF
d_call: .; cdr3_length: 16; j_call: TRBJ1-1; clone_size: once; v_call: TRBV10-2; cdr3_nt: TGTGCCACCGCCTTACCCCCTCCCAGGGAAAACACTGAAGCTTTCTTT; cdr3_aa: CATALPPPRENTEAFF
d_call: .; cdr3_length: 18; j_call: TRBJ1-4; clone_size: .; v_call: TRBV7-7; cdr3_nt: TGTGCTAGCAGCTTCGCCCCCTCATTCTTGAAATCTAATGAAAAACTGTTTTTT; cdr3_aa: CASSFAPSFLKSNEKLFF
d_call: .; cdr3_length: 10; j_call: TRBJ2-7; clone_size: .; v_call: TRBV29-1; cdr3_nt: TGCAGCGTACGGTCCTACGAGCAGTACTTC; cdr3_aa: CSVRSYEQYF
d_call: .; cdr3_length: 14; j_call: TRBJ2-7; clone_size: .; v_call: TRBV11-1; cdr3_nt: TGTGCCTGGAGTGAAGCATCAGCAGCCTACGAGCAGTACTTC; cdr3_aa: CAWSEASAAYEQYF
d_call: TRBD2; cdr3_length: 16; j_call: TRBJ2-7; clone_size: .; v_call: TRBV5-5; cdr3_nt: TGTGCCAGCAGCCCTTTGGTAGGAGCGGGGTCCTACGAGCAGTACTTC; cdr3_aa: CASSPLVGAGSYEQYF
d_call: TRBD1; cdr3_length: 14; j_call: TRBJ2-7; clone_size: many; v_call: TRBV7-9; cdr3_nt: TGTGCCAGCAGCAACCGGGACAGGGGCTACGAGCAGTACTTC; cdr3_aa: CASSNRDRGYEQYF
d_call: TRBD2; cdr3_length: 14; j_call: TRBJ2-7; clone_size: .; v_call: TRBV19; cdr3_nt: TGTGCCAGTAGTATATCGGGACTAGCCTACGAGCAGTACTTC; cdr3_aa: CASSISGLAYEQYF
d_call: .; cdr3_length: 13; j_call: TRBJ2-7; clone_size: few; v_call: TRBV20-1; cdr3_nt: TGCAGTGCTAGAGCCAGGAATTTCTACGAGCAGTACTTC; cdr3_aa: CSARARNFYEQYF
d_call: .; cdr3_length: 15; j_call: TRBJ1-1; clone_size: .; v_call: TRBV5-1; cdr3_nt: TGCGCCAGCAGCCTAAGACGGATGGGGGACGTTGAAGCTTTCTTT; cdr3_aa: CASSLRRMGDVEAFF
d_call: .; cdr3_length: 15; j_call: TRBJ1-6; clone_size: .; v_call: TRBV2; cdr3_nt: TGTGCCAGCAGTTTAAGGGACTTACTTAATTCACCCCTCCACTTT; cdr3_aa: CASSLRDLLNSPLHF
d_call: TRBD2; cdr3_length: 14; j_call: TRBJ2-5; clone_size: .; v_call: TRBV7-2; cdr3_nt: TGCGCCAGCAGCCAAGCGGGGGGGGGCGTGACCCAGTACTTC; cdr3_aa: CASSQAGGGVTQYF
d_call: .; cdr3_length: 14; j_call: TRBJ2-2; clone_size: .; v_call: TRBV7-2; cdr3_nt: TGTGCCAGCAGCCAACTACAGAACACCGGGGAGCTGTTTTTT; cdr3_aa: CASSQLQNTGELFF
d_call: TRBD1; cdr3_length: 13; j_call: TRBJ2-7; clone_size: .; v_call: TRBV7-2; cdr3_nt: TGTGCCAGTAGAGGGACAGGGATTCGTCAGCAGTACTTC; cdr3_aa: CASRGTGIRQQYF
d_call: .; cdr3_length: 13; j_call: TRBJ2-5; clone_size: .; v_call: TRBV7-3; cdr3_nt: TGTGCCAGCAGCATCCTAGCGTCGGAGACCCAGTACTTC; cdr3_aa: CASSILASETQYF
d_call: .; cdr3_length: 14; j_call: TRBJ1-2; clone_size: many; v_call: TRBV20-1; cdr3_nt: TGCAGTGCTAGGGCCACAGCTGGTCCTTATGGCTACACCTTC; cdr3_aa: CSARATAGPYGYTF
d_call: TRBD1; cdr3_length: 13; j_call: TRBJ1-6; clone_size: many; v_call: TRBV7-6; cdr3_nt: TGTGCCAGCAGCCTGAATCCAGGGGGGTCCCTCCACTTT; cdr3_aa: CASSLNPGGSLHF
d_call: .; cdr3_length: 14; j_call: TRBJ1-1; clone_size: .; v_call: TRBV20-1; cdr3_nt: TGCAGTGCCCCTAAGGGACCGTCGCCCTTTGAAGCTTTCTTT; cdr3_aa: CSAPKGPSPFEAFF
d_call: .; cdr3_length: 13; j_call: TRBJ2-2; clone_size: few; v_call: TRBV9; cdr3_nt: TGTGCCAGCAGCGCCCTGGACACCGGGGAGCTGTTTTTT; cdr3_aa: CASSALDTGELFF
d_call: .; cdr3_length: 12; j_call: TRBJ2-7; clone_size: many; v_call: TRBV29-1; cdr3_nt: TGCAGCGCCTACGGACGGTTCTACGAGCAGTACTTC; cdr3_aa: CSAYGRFYEQYF
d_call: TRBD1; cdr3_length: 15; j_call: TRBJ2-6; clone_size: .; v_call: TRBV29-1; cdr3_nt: TGCAGCGACCGGACAGGGTCAACCGGGGCCAACGTCCTGACTTTC; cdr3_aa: CSDRTGSTGANVLTF
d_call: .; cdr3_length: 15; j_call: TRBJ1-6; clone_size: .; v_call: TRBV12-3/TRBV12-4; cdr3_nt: TGTGCTAGTGGCCAACAGGACCCCGGCGGTTCACCCCTCCACTTT; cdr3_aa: CASGQQDPGGSPLHF
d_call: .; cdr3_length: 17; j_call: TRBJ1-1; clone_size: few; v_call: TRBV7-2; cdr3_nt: TGTGCCAGCAGCTCGGCCCCCGGACAGTCAATGAACACTGAAGCTTTCTTT; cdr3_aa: CASSSAPGQSMNTEAFF
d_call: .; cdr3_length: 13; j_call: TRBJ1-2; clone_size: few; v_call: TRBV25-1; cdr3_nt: TGTGCCAGCAGCGACTTGACAGGAGATGGCTACACCTTC; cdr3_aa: CASSDLTGDGYTF
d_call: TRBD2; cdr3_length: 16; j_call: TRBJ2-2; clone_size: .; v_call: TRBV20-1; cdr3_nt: TGCAGTGCTCTAAACGGACTAGCGGGAGGTACCGGGGAGCTGTTTTTT; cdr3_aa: CSALNGLAGGTGELFF
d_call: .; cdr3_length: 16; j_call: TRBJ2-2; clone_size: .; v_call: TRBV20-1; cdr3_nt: TGCAGTGCTAGAGGGAATAGGCAGGGCAACACCGGGGAGCTGTTTTTT; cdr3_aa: CSARGNRQGNTGELFF
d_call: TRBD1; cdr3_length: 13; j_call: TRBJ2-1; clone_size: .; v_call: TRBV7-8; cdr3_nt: TGTGCCTCCCGGGACAGGGGACGCAATGAGCAGTTCTTC; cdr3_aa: CASRDRGRNEQFF
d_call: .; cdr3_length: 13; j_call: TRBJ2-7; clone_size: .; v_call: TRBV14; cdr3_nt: TGTGCCAGCAGCCAAGCGCTAGCCTCCGAGCAGTACTTC; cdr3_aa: CASSQALASEQYF
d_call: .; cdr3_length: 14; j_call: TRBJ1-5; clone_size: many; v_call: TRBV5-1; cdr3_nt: TGTGCCAGCAGCCTCGGGACGGTCAATCAGCCCCAGCATTTT; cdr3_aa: CASSLGTVNQPQHF
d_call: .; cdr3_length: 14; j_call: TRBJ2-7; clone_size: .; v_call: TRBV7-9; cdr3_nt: TGTGCCAGCAGCTTTTGGGGGGGGCAATACGAGCAGTACTTC; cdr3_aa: CASSFWGGQYEQYF
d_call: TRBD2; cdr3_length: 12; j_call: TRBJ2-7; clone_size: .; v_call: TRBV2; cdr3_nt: TGTGCCAGCGGCGGGAGAGGCTACGAGCAGTACTTC; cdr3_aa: CASGGRGYEQYF
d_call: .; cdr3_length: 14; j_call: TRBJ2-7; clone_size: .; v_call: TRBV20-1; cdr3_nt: TGCAGTGCTAAAGTTCCGGGAATCTCCTACGAGCAGTACTTC; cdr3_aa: CSAKVPGISYEQYF
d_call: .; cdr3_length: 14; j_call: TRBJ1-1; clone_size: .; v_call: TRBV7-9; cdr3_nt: TGTGCCAGCAGCTCGGCCGGGGTGCCCACTGAAGCTTTCTTT; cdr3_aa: CASSSAGVPTEAFF
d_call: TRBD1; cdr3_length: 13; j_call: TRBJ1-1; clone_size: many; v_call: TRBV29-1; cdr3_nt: TGCAGCGCACGACAGGGGGTCGAGACTGAAGCTTTCTTT; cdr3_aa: CSARQGVETEAFF
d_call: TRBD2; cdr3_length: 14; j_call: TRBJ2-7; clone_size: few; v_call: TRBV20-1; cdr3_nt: TGCAGTGCTAGAGATCTAGCGGATCACTACGAGCAGTACTTC; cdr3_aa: CSARDLADHYEQYF
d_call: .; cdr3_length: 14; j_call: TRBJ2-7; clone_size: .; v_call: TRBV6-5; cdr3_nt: TGTGCCAGCAGTTACGGGGGGGCAACCTACGAGCAGTACTTC; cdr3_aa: CASSYGGATYEQYF
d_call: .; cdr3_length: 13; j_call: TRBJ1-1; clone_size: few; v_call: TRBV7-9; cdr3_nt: TGTGCCAGCAGCTTAGAACGGCCCACTGAAGCTTTCTTT; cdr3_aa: CASSLERPTEAFF
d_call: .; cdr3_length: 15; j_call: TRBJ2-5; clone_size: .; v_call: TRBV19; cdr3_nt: TGTGCCAGTAGTAGGCTAGGGAGACTCCAAGAGACCCAGTACTTC; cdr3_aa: CASSRLGRLQETQYF
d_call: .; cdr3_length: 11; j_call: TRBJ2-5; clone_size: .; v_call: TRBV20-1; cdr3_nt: TGCAGTCCTCGGAGGGCGGAGACCCAGTACTTC; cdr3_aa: CSPRRAETQYF
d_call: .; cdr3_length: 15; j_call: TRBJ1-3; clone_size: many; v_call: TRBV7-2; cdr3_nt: TGTGCCAGCAGCTTAGATGCGGGATATGGAAACACCATATATTTT; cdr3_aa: CASSLDAGYGNTIYF
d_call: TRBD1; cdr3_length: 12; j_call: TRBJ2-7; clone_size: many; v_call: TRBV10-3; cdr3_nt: TGTGCCACCACGACAGGGGGAGACGAGCAGTACTTC; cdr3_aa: CATTTGGDEQYF